This T cell receptor (beta chain) was identified during a study of T cell repertoires in cytomegalovirus infection. Turning to the study itself: CMV epitopes in the study were HLA-C-restricted (recently identified) and HLA-B-restricted (well studied). It can be stated that public TCR beta signatures indicated CMV infection as well as a matching HLA type.

This clonotype was observed a handful of times. Its specificity is not known. TCRdb itself ran the reads through MiXCR, one entry per CDR3 protein. This sample has 450,000 to 550,000 distinct CDR3 sequences, with roughly 43% found just once. Study conclusions and caveats: HLA-C-restricted CMV clonotypes gave the most frequent clonotype in two of eight donors.

This CDR3 is 17 amino acids long. V gave up 2 bases and J gave up 0 bases, with 14 bases separating them. The germline CDR1 and CDR2 sequences are LNHDA and SQIVND (reference sequence). The source of this sequence is a human donor in good health (CMV status not recorded). Some clones in this sample may be carry-over from other donors' samples. The sequencing used cultured PBMCs, collected from culture after CMV antigen stimulation. J is TRBJ1-5 and V is TRBV19; no firm D call. The CDR3 loop is CASSIPLVWGSNQPQHF. In nucleotides, the CDR3 is TGTGCCAGTAGTATACCCCTTGTCTGGGGTAGCAATCAGCCCCAGCATTTT.